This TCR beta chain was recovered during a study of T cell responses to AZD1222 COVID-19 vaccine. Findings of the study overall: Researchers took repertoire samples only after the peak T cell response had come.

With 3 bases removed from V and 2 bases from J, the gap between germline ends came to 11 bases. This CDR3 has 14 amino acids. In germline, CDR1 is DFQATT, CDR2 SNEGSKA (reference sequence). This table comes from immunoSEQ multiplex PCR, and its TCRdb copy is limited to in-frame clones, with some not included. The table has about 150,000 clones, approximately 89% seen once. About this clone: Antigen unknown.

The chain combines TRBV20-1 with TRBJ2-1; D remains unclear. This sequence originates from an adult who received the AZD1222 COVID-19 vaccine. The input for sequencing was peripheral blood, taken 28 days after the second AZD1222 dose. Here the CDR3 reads CSASTQATYNEQFF. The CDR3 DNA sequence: TGCAGTGCTAGTACGCAGGCAACCTACAATGAGCAGTTCTTC.